There are a few counts of the clone carrying this T cell receptor beta chain. Looked up from germline, CDR1 is SGHAT and CDR2 is FQNNGV. The CDR3 contains 16 residues. The germline V and J ends were trimmed by 4 bases and 2 bases, with 16 bases remaining between them. The source of the sample is a study of human T cells and chemical hapten exposure. For the study at large: 2% DPC applied to a 2 cm by 2 cm arm area sensitized donors.

This sample's time point: patch test 3, about 24 weeks after DPC sensitization. Regarding treatment: therapeutic diphenylcyclopropenone sensitization with weekly scalp DPC. Patches went on only after blood had been drawn each time. MiXCR, run by TCRdb on the RACE reads, gives a single entry per CDR3 protein. This sample has about 84,000 distinct CDR3 sequences, with 10% to 13% found just once. The chain has TRBV11-2 and TRBJ2-3; D is possibly TRBD1 (6 bases). Sample: whole blood, taken in connection with sensitization to the hapten diphenylcyclopropenone (DPC). The receptor's source is a woman aged 50 to 60 with alopecia areata. Some clones in this sample may be carry-over from other donors' samples. The CDR3 coding sequence is TGTGCCAGCAGCTCGGGGCAGGGGAGATTCACAGATACGCAGTATTTT. Its translation is CASSSGQGRFTDTQYF. Full variable domain (remainder filled in from reference TRBV11-2 and TRBJ2-3): EAGVAQSPRYKIIEKRQSVAFWCNPISGHATLYWYQQILGQGPKLLIQFQNNGVVDDSQLPKDRFSAERLKGVDSTLKIQPAKLEDSAVYLCASSSGQGRFTDTQYFGPGTRLTVL.